The 20 T cell receptor beta chains below were found in one sample sequenced in a study of cytomegalovirus exposure and HLA in healthy donors. Primers for the PCR totalled 60 Vbeta and 13 Jbeta. The assay was immunoSEQ multiplex PCR, and TCRdb's table has in-frame clones only and misses some. The profile shows about 60,000 clones, roughly two thirds of them singletons. The sequenced material came from PBMCs. The receptors were gathered from a man aged 50 or older in good health and CMV-seronegative.

The chain joins TRBV14 to TRBJ1-3; D unresolved. V shed 0 bases and J shed 0 bases, with 9 bases lying between them. The CDR3 sequence is 16 residues long. Germline lookup yields CDR1 SGHDN and CDR2 FVKESK. The CDR3 DNA reads as TGTGCCAGCAGCCAAGATCTACAGAGCTCTGGAAACACCATATATTTT. It yields the protein CASSQDLQSSGNTIYF.

V and J are TRBV4-1 and TRBJ1-2; D possibly corresponds to TRBD1 (5 bases). Germline-derived CDR1 and CDR2 are MGHRA and YSYEKL. Deletions cut 0 bases from V and 7 bases from J, with 15 bases between. This CDR3 has 15 residues. Here the CDR3 DNA reads TGCGCCAGCAGCCAAGATCTCGCAGGGAAGGGTGGCTACACCTTC. This translates into CASSQDLAGKGGYTF.

This clone was recorded a few times. This rearrangement joins TRBV13 to TRBJ2-5; no clear D gene. The germline gives CDR1 PRHDT, CDR2 FYEKMQ (reference sequence). The CDR3 is 15 residues long. Trimming pared 2 bases from V and 3 bases from J, leaving 13 bases between. CDR3 nucleotides: TGTGCCAGCAGCTTAAACGAGGTAGAGGAAGAGACCCAGTACTTC. It codes for CASSLNEVEEETQYF.

The genes are TRBV5-1 and TRBJ2-4, with D perhaps matching TRBD1 (6 bases). The CDR3 is 17 amino acids. CDR1 SGHRS and CDR2 YFSETQ come from the germline V gene. Trimming stripped 2 bases from V and 0 bases from J, with 15 bases between. The CDR3 is CASSFSPRDKAKNIQYF. The CDR3 coding sequence is TGCGCCAGCAGCTTCAGCCCCCGGGACAAAGCCAAAAACATTCAGTACTTC.

The chain is built from TRBV13 and TRBJ1-2; D unresolved. Trimming shortened V by 4 bases and J by 9 bases, and 9 bases separated the two germline ends. The germline CDR1 and CDR2 sequences are PRHDT and FYEKMQ (reference sequence). CDR3 length equals 11 residues. CDR3 sequence reads: CASSSRGSYTF. Here the CDR3 DNA reads TGTGCCAGCAGCTCGAGAGGTAGCTACACCTTC.

The chain is built from TRBV6-6 and TRBJ1-3; D remains ambiguous. Trimming stripped 6 bases from V and 3 bases from J, with 12 bases between. Germline loops: CDR1 MNHNY, CDR2 SVGAGI (reference sequence). This CDR3 comprises 14 residues. The DNA of the CDR3 is TGTGCCAGCAGAGGGCCCGGAGGTGGAAACACCATATATTTT. Protein product: CASRGPGGGNTIYF.

The chain combines TRBV9 with TRBJ2-3; TRBD2 matches 10 bases. V was clipped by 2 bases and J by 4 bases; unmatched bases: 4. The V gene's germline CDR1 is SGDLS and CDR2 YYNGEE. The CDR3 runs 15 residues. The CDR3 nucleotides are TGTGCCAGCAGCGTGGGACTAGCGAGAGCAGATACGCAGTATTTT. This sequence encodes CASSVGLARADTQYF.

This clone was counted a few times. This may be a read error: a much more frequent sequence differs by one nucleotide. This rearrangement joins TRBV2 to TRBJ2-3; 8 nucleotides line up with TRBD1. Trimming at V came to 3 bases and at J to 4 bases, leaving 3 bases not matched to a gene. The CDR3 runs to 14 residues. Germline V gene lookup returns CDR1 SNHLY and CDR2 FYNNEI. The CDR3 region is CASSDGQGADTQYF. CDR3 in DNA: TGTGCCAGCAGTGACGGACAGGGTGCAGATACGCAGTATTTT.

On this clone: A junction end diverges from the germline sequence, so it may reflect a read error. V is TRBV7-9 and J is TRBJ1-1; D may be TRBD1 (6 bases). This CDR3 region has 17 residues. Germline V gives CDR1 SEHNR, CDR2 FQNEAQ (reference sequence). The CDR3 spells CSSSRRGGGAGGTEAFF. CDR3 DNA sequence: TGTTCCAGCAGTCGAAGGGGGGGAGGAGCCGGAGGTACTGAAGCTTTCTTT. Looking up the rest from reference TRBV7-9 and TRBJ1-1 gives the full variable domain: DTGVSQNPRHKITKRGQNVTFRCDPISEHNRLYWYRQTLGQGPEFLTYFQNEAQLEKSRLLSDRFSAERPKGSFSTLEIQRTEQGDSAMYLCSSSRRGGGAGGTEAFFGQGTRLTVV.

This clone was seen a few times. One end of the junction varies from germline; a read error may be responsible. The chain links TRBV7-9 to TRBJ2-7; 7 nucleotides align to TRBD1. The CDR3 extends over 15 amino acids. The germline CDR1 and CDR2 sequences are SEHNR and FQNEAQ (reference sequence). CDR3 sequence (DNA): TGTTCCAGCAGCTTTTTTCTGGGACAGAGCTACGAGCAGTACTTC. The encoded protein is CSSSFFLGQSYEQYF.

The J gene is TRBJ1-2, the V gene TRBV5-1, with D hard to call. Germline V gene data show CDR1 as SGHRS and CDR2 as YFSETQ. The CDR3 length is 13 residues. V was clipped by 5 bases and J by 3 bases, with 11 bases between them. The CDR3: CASRVRQDYGYTF. Here the CDR3 DNA reads TGCGCCAGCAGGGTTCGGCAGGACTATGGCTACACCTTC.

This clone was detected only a few times. The CDR3 region is CSVLTPSTESYEQYF. DNA for the CDR3: TGCAGCGTCCTAACTCCGTCGACAGAATCCTACGAGCAGTACTTC. J is TRBJ2-7 and V is TRBV29-1; perhaps TRBD1 as D (5 bases). Trimming stripped 6 bases from V and 1 base from J, with 19 bases between. CDR3 length equals 15 residues. Per the germline V gene, CDR1 is SQVTM and CDR2 is ANQGSEA.

This rearrangement joins TRBV4-1 to TRBJ2-5; no clear D gene. CDR3 length: 15 amino acids. The germline CDR1 and CDR2 sequences are MGHRA and YSYEKL. Trimming shortened V by 1 base and J by 5 bases, and 14 bases separated the two germline ends. CDR3 protein: CASSQVNGDWETQYF. The CDR3 DNA reads TGCGCCAGCAGCCAAGTGAACGGAGATTGGGAGACCCAGTACTTC.

V is TRBV18 and J is TRBJ2-6; D possibly corresponds to TRBD1 (6 bases). V gave up 5 bases and J gave up 6 bases, with 11 bases separating them. CDR3 length: 14 residues. In germline, CDR1 is KGHSH, CDR2 LQKENI. The DNA of the CDR3 is TGTGCCAGCTCAACAGGGAGTTTGGCCAACGTCCTGACTTTC. It translates to CASSTGSLANVLTF.

This chain links TRBV7-2 with TRBJ1-2; 7 bases agree with TRBD1. Germline V gene sequence: CDR1 SGHTA, CDR2 FQGNSA. The J segment lost 8 bases and the V segment lost 5 bases, leaving 11 bases of the junction unmatched. The CDR3 has 14 amino acids. CDR3 in DNA: TGTGCCAGCAGCATGCGACAGGGATCGAACGGCTACACCTTC. Its protein product is CASSMRQGSNGYTF.

The chain recombines TRBV6-1 with TRBJ1-6; D is perhaps TRBD1 (6 bases). Trimming removed 1 base at V and 14 bases at J, with 15 bases between. This CDR3 is 14 amino acids long. The germline V gene encodes CDR1 MNHNS and CDR2 SASEGT. The CDR3 coding sequence is TGTGCCAGCAGTGAAGGACAGGCCAGGGCCACCCTCCACTTT. Translation: CASSEGQARATLHF.

This chain uses TRBV27 with TRBJ2-7; D is perhaps TRBD1 (5 bases). V was cut by 0 bases and J by 7 bases, with 13 bases left in between. Germline CDR1 and CDR2: MNHEY and SMNVEV (reference sequence). The CDR3 loop spans 14 amino acids. This chain's CDR3 is CASSLSQGTGEQYF. CDR3 DNA: TGTGCCAGCAGTTTATCGCAGGGAACGGGTGAGCAGTACTTC.

The CDR3 loop reads CASSLGEGETQYF. CDR3 DNA sequence: TGTGCCAGCAGCTTGGGGGAGGGAGAGACCCAGTACTTC. V usage is TRBV11-2 and J usage is TRBJ2-5; 7 nucleotides align to TRBD2. The V gene end was trimmed by 3 bases and the J gene end by 4 bases; junction bases not matched to a gene: 2. Germline V gene lookup returns CDR1 SGHAT and CDR2 FQNNGV. This CDR3 contains 13 residues.

The chain recombines TRBV19 with TRBJ1-2, with D maybe TRBD1 (5 bases). This CDR3 has 11 residues. Germline-derived CDR1 and CDR2 are LNHDA and SQIVND (reference sequence). Trimming shortened V by 2 bases and J by 7 bases, and 5 bases separated the two germline ends. The CDR3 region has the DNA TGTGCCAGTAGTATAACAGGTGGCTACACCTTC. Its protein is CASSITGGYTF.

This clone has just a few counts. V is TRBV11-2 and J is TRBJ1-2, with D tentatively TRBD1 (5 bases). Trimming pared 2 bases from V and 1 base from J, leaving 17 bases between. The CDR3 contains 17 residues. Germline V CDR1 and CDR2: SGHAT, FQNNGV. CDR3 amino acids: CASSLTTWGGNNYGYTF. CDR3 nucleotide sequence: TGTGCCAGCAGCTTAACTACCTGGGGCGGTAATAACTATGGCTACACCTTC.